The 25 T cell receptor beta chains below come from one sample, sequenced in a study of blood T cells in healthy people across ages. With a J-beta primer mix and a sample-barcoded 5' primer, a second PCR ran 7 to 11 cycles. TCRdb passed the 5' RACE reads through MiXCR, listing each CDR3 protein once. The data show hundreds of thousands of distinct CDR3 sequences, with approximately 31% seen just once and 15% to 19% held by the top ten. Sequencing was performed on blood. The receptors here all came from a woman older than 75 in good health.

This clonotype was observed many times. The J gene is TRBJ2-7, the V gene TRBV9; maybe TRBD1 (6 bases). CDR3 length: 13 amino acids. The germline CDR1 and CDR2 sequences are SGDLS and YYNGEE. With 0 bases removed from V and 7 bases from J, the gap between germline ends came to 11 bases. The DNA for the CDR3 is TGTGCCAGCAGCGTAGAAGGGGGTAGGGAGCAGTACTTC. Protein sequence: CASSVEGGREQYF.

The V gene is TRBV6-5, the J gene TRBJ2-1, with TRBD2 identical over 9 bases. This CDR3 region has 16 residues. The V gene's germline CDR1 is MNHEY and CDR2 SVGAGI. Trimming took 4 bases from V and 0 from J; bases not matched to a gene: 4. CDR3 sequence (DNA): TGTGCCAGCAGTTCGACTAGCGGTATCTCCTACAATGAGCAGTTCTTC. It encodes CASSSTSGISYNEQFF.

The chain links TRBV2 to TRBJ1-1; D possibly corresponds to TRBD1 (6 bases). Trimming removed 6 bases from V and 3 bases from J, with 23 bases in between. The CDR3 is 17 residues long. CDR1 SNHLY and CDR2 FYNNEI come from the germline V gene. The CDR3 bases are TGTGCCAGCAGCCTACAAGGGCGGGCGGGGGGCCACACTGAAGCTTTCTTT. This encodes CASSLQGRAGGHTEAFF.

The chain recombines TRBV18 with TRBJ1-1, with a weak D call TRBD1 (6 bases). The CDR3 has 15 amino acids. V was pared by 3 bases and J by 0 bases, with 11 bases between. Germline assignment: CDR1 KGHSH and CDR2 LQKENI. The CDR3 DNA reads TGTGCCAGCTCACCCCGATGGGACATGAACACTGAAGCTTTCTTT. It encodes CASSPRWDMNTEAFF. The whole variable domain, filled in from reference TRBV18 and TRBJ1-1, reads NAGVMQNPRHLVRRRGQEARLRCSPMKGHSHVYWYRQLPEEGLKFMVYLQKENIIDESGMPKERFSAEFPKEGPSILRIQQVVRGDSAAYFCASSPRWDMNTEAFFGQGTRLTVV.

This clonotype came up many times. This sequence joins TRBV2 and TRBJ2-5; TRBD1 aligns across 8 bases. The CDR3 is 13 residues long. Trimming took 10 bases from V and 5 from J; bases not matched to a gene: 9. Per the germline V gene, CDR1 is SNHLY and CDR2 is FYNNEI. As DNA, the CDR3 is TGTGCCACCACGGACAGGGTATACGAGACCCAGTACTTC. Translation gives CATTDRVYETQYF.

This chain uses TRBV7-3 with TRBJ2-1, with D possibly TRBD1 on 5 matching bases. V lost 5 bases to trimming and J lost 1 base, with 9 bases between them. The V gene's germline CDR1 is SGHTA and CDR2 FQGTGA. The CDR3 runs 14 residues. Written as DNA, the CDR3 is TGTGCCAGCAGCGCAGACAGTTCCTACAATGAGCAGTTCTTC. Translating it yields CASSADSSYNEQFF.

Turning to this clonotype: A much bigger clone sits one base away, suggesting this may be a read error. The chain carries TRBV4-2 and TRBJ2-1; D is ambiguous. In germline, CDR1 is LGHNA, CDR2 YNFKEQ. CDR3 length equals 13 residues. DNA for the CDR3: TGTGTCAGCAGCCGAGGCGCCGACAATGAGCAGTTCTTC. Amino acid sequence: CVSSRGADNEQFF.

The V call is TRBV12-3 or TRBV12-4, the J call TRBJ2-5, with a tentative D call TRBD2 (7 bases). V was pared by 7 bases and J by 4 bases, with 19 bases between. CDR3 length: 15 amino acids. The CDR3 DNA reads TGTGCCAGCAAAGGGGGGGTTCTGCCGAGAGAGACCCAGTACTTC. Encoded protein: CASKGGVLPRETQYF.

The gene calls are TRBV2 and TRBJ2-3; D possibly corresponds to TRBD2 (5 bases). The CDR3 consists of 14 residues. CDR1 and CDR2 (germline): SNHLY, FYNNEI. The V end was cut by 5 bases, the J end by 1 base, with 10 bases between. The CDR3 loop reads CASSRTDGTDTQYF. In nucleotides, the CDR3 is TGTGCCAGCAGTAGGACTGATGGCACAGATACGCAGTATTTT.

This clonotype was counted many times. The chain has TRBV27 and TRBJ2-7, with D perhaps matching TRBD1 (6 bases). The germline V gene encodes CDR1 MNHEY and CDR2 SMNVEV (reference sequence). Trimming left V 3 bases short and J 3 bases short, with 15 bases between. CDR3 length: 15 residues. The CDR3 coding sequence is TGTGCCAGCAGTTTTTCCAGGGGAGAAAGCTACGAGCAGTACTTC. This codes for CASSFSRGESYEQYF.

This chain connects TRBV7-9 to TRBJ1-3; 10 bases are shared with TRBD1. The ends lost 4 bases at V and 2 bases at J; junction bases unmatched: 2. Germline assignment: CDR1 SEHNR and CDR2 FQNEAQ (reference sequence). CDR3 length: 15 residues. The CDR3 DNA follows: TGTGCCAGCAGCTCGGGACAGGGGACTGGAAACACCATATATTTT. This translates into CASSSGQGTGNTIYF.

This clonotype has ten or more counts. This rearrangement joins TRBV20-1 to TRBJ1-2; TRBD1 aligns across 7 bases. The CDR3 contains 18 residues. The germline gives CDR1 DFQATT, CDR2 SNEGSKA (reference sequence). V lost 3 bases and J lost 3; bases outside the gene matches: 19. The DNA for the CDR3 is TGCAGTGCTAGGCCTAAGGGGGGAACAGGGGTCAGGTACTATGGCTACACCTTC. Its translation is CSARPKGGTGVRYYGYTF.

The chain recombines TRBV27 with TRBJ1-4, with no clear D. V was clipped by 5 bases and J by 2 bases, with 12 bases between them. This CDR3 is built from 15 residues. Germline V gives CDR1 MNHEY, CDR2 SMNVEV (reference sequence). This chain's CDR3 is CASSLKVGTNEKLFF. CDR3 DNA: TGTGCCAGCAGTCTTAAAGTGGGGACTAATGAAAAACTGTTTTTT.

J is TRBJ1-5 and V is TRBV7-9; TRBD1 matches at 10 bases. J gave up 6 bases and V 5 bases, and 7 bases lay outside the gene matches. This CDR3 has 15 amino acids. From germline, CDR1 is SEHNR and CDR2 FQNEAQ (reference sequence). The CDR3 nucleotides are TGTGCCAGCAGCAGGGGGGGGACAGGGGCTCAGCCCCAGCATTTT. Translated: CASSRGGTGAQPQHF.

There are many counts of this clonotype. This rearrangement joins TRBV28 to TRBJ2-1, with TRBD2 as a possible D gene (6 bases). Looked up from germline, CDR1 is MDHEN and CDR2 is SYDVKM. V shed 6 bases and J shed 5 bases, with 20 bases lying between them. This CDR3 region has 16 residues. The CDR3 DNA sequence: TGTGCCAGCAGACCATCCACGGGACTTATAAACAATGAGCAGTTCTTC. Residues: CASRPSTGLINNEQFF.

This clonotype turned up a few times. This chain connects TRBV7-2 to TRBJ1-2; 7 nucleotides match TRBD1. Germline V CDR1 and CDR2: SGHTA, FQGNSA. Unmatched junction bases numbered 20, after V lost 4 bases and J lost 3 bases. The CDR3 is 19 residues long. The CDR3 bases are TGTGCCAGCAGCTCGCCGGACAGCCGGGACAGAGTAAACGACTATGGCTACACCTTC. Its translation: CASSSPDSRDRVNDYGYTF.

On this clonotype itself: A junction end diverges from the germline sequence, so it may reflect a read error. CDR3 sequence reads: CARSTSGDTQYF. The CDR3 DNA reads as TGTGCCCGGAGCACTAGCGGGGACACGCAGTATTTT. This chain links TRBV30 with TRBJ2-3, with TRBD2 identical over 10 bases. The germline CDR1 and CDR2 sequences are GTSNPN and SVGIG (reference sequence). The CDR3 is 12 amino acids.

The chain is built from TRBV5-1 and TRBJ2-1, with D possibly TRBD1 on 6 matching bases. The CDR3 contains 15 residues. V gave up 4 bases and J gave up 2 bases, with 13 bases separating them. Germline CDR1 reads SGHRS; CDR2 reads YFSETQ. The CDR3 DNA reads TGCGCCAGCAGCCCGACAGGAGTGACCTACAATGAGCAGTTCTTC. Protein product: CASSPTGVTYNEQFF.

In this sample, this clonotype turned up many times. A much larger clone differs from this one at a single base, so this may be a read error. The V call is TRBV7-2, the J call TRBJ2-7; D may be TRBD1 (6 bases). The germline V gene has CDR1 SGHTA and CDR2 FQGNSA. This CDR3 has 14 residues. V dropped 4 bases and J dropped 2 bases, with 12 bases sitting between them. The CDR3 loop is CASSCQPGAYEQYF. The CDR3 nucleotides read TGTGCCAGCAGCTGCCAGCCAGGGGCCTACGAGCAGTACTTC.

About this clonotype: Germline is not matched at one junction end, which may reflect a read error. The rearrangement joins TRBV12-3 or TRBV12-4 to TRBJ2-3; 7 nucleotides align to TRBD1. CDR3 length: 15 residues. The CDR3 DNA sequence: TGTGCCAGCAGTTTAAGCGGAGTGGGGACAGATGCGCAGTATTTT. It is translated as CASSLSGVGTDAQYF.

This clonotype was found a few times. The chain joins TRBV6-1 to TRBJ2-7, with no clear D. Trimming removed 7 bases at V and 0 bases at J, with 13 bases between. This CDR3 is built from 14 residues. Per the germline V gene, CDR1 is MNHNS and CDR2 is SASEGT. CDR3 nucleotide sequence: TGTGCCAGCAAACTACAAAACCCCTCCTACGAGCAGTACTTC. Encoded protein: CASKLQNPSYEQYF.

This clonotype showed up many times. V gene TRBV20-1 combines with J gene TRBJ1-1; D unresolved. V lost 6 bases and J 0 bases, leaving 17 bases between the germline ends. The CDR3 contains 15 residues. Germline lookup yields CDR1 DFQATT and CDR2 SNEGSKA (reference sequence). In DNA form, the CDR3 reads TGCAGTGCGATGCGTGGGAGAGGGATGAACACTGAAGCTTTCTTT. It encodes CSAMRGRGMNTEAFF.

The sample holds a few counts of this clonotype. This chain uses TRBV19 with TRBJ2-2; the D gene could be TRBD1 or TRBD2 (6 bases each). V was clipped by 7 bases and J by 2 bases, with 11 bases between them. CDR1 and CDR2 from the germline V gene are LNHDA and SQIVND (reference sequence). There are 14 residues in the CDR3. CDR3 sequence: CASIGGPNTGELFF. The CDR3 DNA follows: TGTGCCAGTATAGGGGGGCCCAACACCGGGGAGCTGTTTTTT.

The rearrangement links TRBV28 to TRBJ1-6, with D possibly TRBD1 on 5 matching bases. Germline V gene data show CDR1 as MDHEN and CDR2 as SYDVKM. Trimming cost V 3 bases and J 0 bases, with 9 bases left between them. This CDR3 comprises 16 residues. In DNA, the CDR3 is TGTGCCAGCAGTTTGGGGGTTGACTCCTATAATTCACCCCTCCACTTT. It encodes CASSLGVDSYNSPLHF.

This clonotype was observed at least ten times. This sequence joins TRBV12-3 or TRBV12-4 and TRBJ2-1, with 9 bases that match TRBD2. The ends lost 0 bases at V and 8 bases at J; junction bases unmatched: 8. The CDR3 covers 16 residues. CDR3 region: CASSLAEGLAAHEQFF. The DNA for the CDR3 is TGTGCCAGCAGTTTAGCGGAGGGACTAGCCGCCCATGAGCAGTTCTTC.